The 16 T cell receptor beta chains reported below all come from one sample, sequenced in a study of lymphopenia after photon versus proton radiotherapy. Assay: immunoSEQ multiplex PCR; the TCRdb copy retains only in-frame clones and omits some. This sample has approximately 65,000 clones, with roughly 90% found just once. Sequencing used peripheral blood, obtained from a patient treated with proton-based radiotherapy. The receptor set was obtained from an elderly man with esophageal cancer.

The chain links TRBV6-5 to TRBJ1-2; TRBD1 aligns across 8 bases. The CDR3 contains 14 residues. CDR1 MNHEY and CDR2 SVGAGI come from the germline V gene. V gave up 5 bases and J gave up 4 bases; unmatched junction bases: 6. CDR3 DNA: TGTGCCAGCAGTAAGGACAGGGCTCCCTATGGCTACACCTTC. Amino acids: CASSKDRAPYGYTF.

The chain combines TRBV6-5 with TRBJ2-4, with D uncertain. Germline CDR1 and CDR2: MNHEY and SVGAGI. The CDR3 contains 14 residues. V was cut by 2 bases and J by 0 bases, with 5 bases left in between. The CDR3 DNA is TGTGCCAGCAGTTACGGGTTAGCCAAAAACATTCAGTACTTC. Translating it yields CASSYGLAKNIQYF.

A single count supports this clone. The gene calls are TRBV4-1 and TRBJ2-7; no clear D. The CDR3 length is 16 residues. From germline, CDR1 is MGHRA and CDR2 YSYEKL. The germline V and J ends were trimmed by 0 bases and 0 bases, with 12 bases remaining between them. CDR3 in DNA: TGCGCCAGCAGCCAAGATCGGGCAACCAGCTCCTACGAGCAGTACTTC. This translates into CASSQDRATSSYEQYF.

The rearrangement uses TRBV7-2 and TRBJ2-7; D is possibly TRBD1 (6 bases). This CDR3 has 14 amino acids. Germline CDR1 SGHTA, CDR2 FQGNSA. Trimming took 5 bases from V and 3 from J, leaving 14 bases between them. The CDR3 region is CASSLTGLGYEQYF. In DNA form, the CDR3 reads TGTGCCAGCAGCCTCACAGGGTTAGGCTACGAGCAGTACTTC.

J is TRBJ2-1 and V is TRBV7-2; 9 nucleotides agree with TRBD2. This CDR3 contains 15 residues. The V segment lost 8 bases and the J segment 4 bases; nucleotides outside the gene matches: 9. Germline V gene sequence: CDR1 SGHTA, CDR2 FQGNSA. The CDR3: CASHRGAGGYNEQFF. The CDR3 DNA reads TGTGCCAGCCACCGAGGAGCGGGGGGATACAATGAGCAGTTCTTC.

The chain recombines TRBV19 with TRBJ2-5; D not resolved. The CDR3 is 15 amino acids. Germline CDR1 reads LNHDA; CDR2 reads SQIVND (reference sequence). The V end was cut by 2 bases, the J end by 3 bases, with 13 bases between. CDR3 protein: CASSITATYKETQYF. CDR3 sequence (DNA): TGTGCCAGTAGTATAACAGCCACTTACAAAGAGACCCAGTACTTC.

The chain joins TRBV18 to TRBJ1-6; unclear D gene. V was clipped by 5 bases and J by 7 bases, with 18 bases between them. This CDR3 comprises 16 residues. The germline V gene has CDR1 KGHSH and CDR2 LQKENI. CDR3 coding DNA: TGTGCCAGCTCATCGGCGGCGGGAAGCGTCAATTCACCCCTCCACTTT. Encoded protein: CASSSAAGSVNSPLHF.

The gene calls are TRBV15 and TRBJ1-1; D might be TRBD1 (6 bases). Trimming took 6 bases from V and 1 from J, leaving 9 bases between them. The CDR3 extends over 13 amino acids. The germline gives CDR1 LNHNV, CDR2 YYDKDF (reference sequence). CDR3 bases: TGTGCCACCAGTTGGGACACGAACACTGAAGCTTTCTTT. Its protein is CATSWDTNTEAFF.

This chain uses TRBV4-3 with TRBJ1-2, with 9 bases matching TRBD1. The V segment lost 1 base and the J segment 4 bases; nucleotides outside the gene matches: 4. CDR1 LGHNA and CDR2 YSLEER come from the germline V gene. The CDR3 totals 15 residues. The CDR3 reads CASSQGQGEGYGYTF. The CDR3 nucleotides are TGCGCCAGCAGCCAAGGACAGGGGGAAGGCTATGGCTACACCTTC.

The chain couples TRBV4-3 to TRBJ1-1; no firm D call. The CDR3 has 13 residues. Germline V gene lookup returns CDR1 LGHNA and CDR2 YSLEER. V was pared by 1 base and J by 7 bases, with 10 bases between. The chain's CDR3 is CASSQGSSFEAFF. CDR3 nucleotides: TGCGCCAGCAGCCAAGGAAGCAGCTTTGAAGCTTTCTTT.

V usage is TRBV5-4 and J usage is TRBJ2-7; D gene unclear. Looked up from germline, CDR1 is SGHNT and CDR2 is YYREEE (reference sequence). The CDR3 spans 13 residues. V was clipped by 0 bases and J by 7 bases, with 11 bases between them. CDR3 nucleotide sequence: TGTGCCAGCAGCTTGGGGGTGGATAGGGAGCAGTACTTC. Translating it yields CASSLGVDREQYF.

The chain joins TRBV7-9 to TRBJ2-3; possible D gene TRBD2, 5 bases. The V end was cut by 5 bases, the J end by 6 bases, with 18 bases between. CDR1 is SEHNR and CDR2 is FQNEAQ in the germline V gene (reference sequence). The CDR3 has 15 residues. CDR3: CASSPGLTQVDTQYF. For the CDR3, the DNA is TGTGCCAGCAGCCCCGGACTCACCCAGGTTGATACGCAGTATTTT.

The genes are TRBV7-9 and TRBJ2-5; D possibly corresponds to TRBD2 (5 bases). The germline V gene encodes CDR1 SEHNR and CDR2 FQNEAQ (reference sequence). CDR3 size: 13 residues. V lost 8 bases to trimming and J lost 4 bases, with 14 bases between them. In nucleotides, the CDR3 is TGTGCCAGCTACGGCGGAGGCGGAGAGACCCAGTACTTC. It specifies CASYGGGGETQYF.

J is TRBJ2-1 and V is TRBV27; D ambiguous. The V gene's germline CDR1 is MNHEY and CDR2 SMNVEV (reference sequence). V was shortened by 3 bases and J by 10 bases, with 13 bases between the two germline ends. The CDR3 sequence is 13 residues long. The chain's CDR3 is CASSFLADQEQFF. CDR3 DNA sequence: TGTGCCAGCAGTTTCTTGGCAGACCAGGAGCAGTTCTTC.

The rearrangement links TRBV7-9 to TRBJ2-1; 8 bases map to TRBD2. Germline CDR1 SEHNR, CDR2 FQNEAQ (reference sequence). V shed 2 bases, J shed 4 bases, and the junction held 4 bases outside the gene matches. This CDR3 region has 15 residues. For the CDR3, the DNA is TGTGCCAGCAGCTTATCGGTAGCGGGGTACAATGAGCAGTTCTTC. Protein: CASSLSVAGYNEQFF.

V and J are TRBV11-2 and TRBJ2-7; 8 positions match TRBD1. Unmatched junction bases numbered 9, after V lost 5 bases and J lost 3 bases. Germline lookup yields CDR1 SGHAT and CDR2 FQNNGV. CDR3 length: 15 amino acids. The CDR3 DNA sequence: TGTGCCAGCAGCATGAACAGGGGGGCCCTCTACGAGCAGTACTTC. This codes for CASSMNRGALYEQYF.